This TCR beta chain derives from a study of blood T cells in healthy people across ages (dated by TCRdb to the mid-2010s). Broadly, across the study: In model experiments, template switching captured about one uniquely barcoded TCR beta cDNA molecule for every two T cells. The study measured age-related changes in TCR beta repertoire diversity using deep sequencing normalized with unique cDNA molecular identifiers. Donors were grouped into four age groups: young (average roughly 15 years), middle-aged (about 40), aged (around 62) and long-lived (around 82). Donors of different ages were randomly distributed across sequencing lanes to avoid experimental bias. For two donors (one aged 18 to 30 and one aged 80 or older), the study analyzed two additional independent replicas of 1 million unique cDNA reads from the same blood draw. What the study reported, not specific to this receptor: Observed TCR beta diversity correlated strongly with the percentage of naive T cells measured by flow cytometry. Compared with the aged group, the long-lived group had more naive CD4+ T cells, fewer expanded clones and increased TCR diversity, suggesting age selection. Estimates of total diversity based on one million sequenced T cells were considered lower bounds and underestimates. Because donor CMV infection status was unknown, age-related changes in expanded clonotypes were potentially confounded. Observed TCR beta diversity per million T cells fell roughly linearly with age, and a significant reduction was already apparent by age roughly 40. Conclusive comparison of naive and antigen-experienced compartments was prevented by the profiling of bulk unsorted PBMCs.

This clonotype showed up many times. What this receptor recognizes is not known. No base quality values were provided; no much bigger clone lies one nucleotide off. Library preparation employed 5' RACE. The run used an Illumina HiSeq 2500. The second PCR ran for about 6 to 11 cycles and used a J-beta primer mix along with a sample-barcoded 5' primer. A unique molecular identifier was introduced onto each TCR beta cDNA molecule by a template-switch 5' adaptor carrying 12 random nucleotides. At least 2.5 million CDR3-containing paired-end reads were obtained from each sample. First-strand cDNA synthesis was performed from all RNA using the Mint cDNA synthesis kit, with priming by a TRBC-specific oligonucleotide. Following uracil-DNA glycosylase treatment, all cDNA underwent a first 18-cycle PCR with the universal primers M1SS and BC2_uni_R. In the authors' own workflow: For normalization, 1 million high-quality reads were randomly selected from each sample, with every read carrying a distinct molecular identifier. Instead of being binned into consensus sequences, reads with shared molecular identifiers were discarded. MiTCR, run with a Q25 quality threshold and the strictest error-elimination algorithm, handled CDR3 identification, clonotype clustering and error correction. A nonparametric unseen species model with Euler transformation was used to estimate a lower bound on total TCR beta diversity. In-frame beta chains were kept once TCRdb had trimmed the public reads at Q25 with fastp and called clones with MiXCR. CDR3 protein sequences are deduplicated, and each keeps its most common genes and DNA. These V and J calls originate from TCRdb's pipeline instead of the authors' own analysis. The sample records roughly 1.7 million distinct CDR3 sequences, 30% to 40% of which are singletons. Jointly, the top ten make up about 11% of the sample.

The donors were 40 or so Caucasian individuals from Russia, aged roughly 6 to 90 years, who were systemically healthy. Roughly 10 milliliters of peripheral blood were drawn from each donor into EDTA-treated Vacutainer tubes. Ficoll-Paque density-gradient centrifugation was used to isolate PBMCs, with at least 6.5 million per sample. Trizol reagent was used to extract total RNA from PBMCs, with at least 5.5 micrograms per sample. For every donor, an aliquot of PBMCs went through flow cytometry to measure the percentages of naive CD45RAhigh/CD27high T cells. The CDR3 runs 14 amino acids, cysteine and phenylalanine included. Only the CDR3 region is kept as DNA, spanning 42 bases read in frame from base 1. The germline V and J ends show losses of 6 bases and 1 base respectively, and no gene match explains 7 bases of the junction. Per the germline V gene, SQVTM is the CDR1 and ANQGSEA is the CDR2.

This receptor was obtained from a woman in her twenties or thirties in good health. This sequence uses TRBV29-1 and TRBJ2-5, with 8 bases matching TRBD1. The sequenced sample consisted of blood. The nucleotide sequence reads TGCAGCGTCTCCGGACAGGGAACCCAAGAGACCCAGTACTTC. It is translated as CSVSGQGTQETQYF.